This T cell receptor beta chain was recovered during a study of blood T cells in healthy people across ages. This CDR3 is 15 amino acids long. Study-level findings and limits: Investigators viewed diversity estimates from one million T cells as underestimates, the study reported.

This clonotype has just a few counts. The antigen remains undetermined. A second roughly 6 to 11 cycle PCR used barcoded and J-beta primers. TCRdb processed the 5' RACE reads anew with MiXCR; each CDR3 protein has one entry. In the table there are around 400,000 distinct CDR3 sequences, about 49% of which are singletons. This clonotype was sampled from a man aged 55-75 years in good health. The sample consisted of blood. The chain uses TRBV12-3 or TRBV12-4 and TRBJ2-7; D might be TRBD1 or TRBD2, each matching 6 bases. The J call is in doubt because the DNA end fits TRBJ2-5 better. This CDR3 is CASSPGGTRQETQYF. DNA for the CDR3: TGTGCCAGCAGTCCAGGAGGGACACGACAAGAGACCCAGTACTTC.